This paragraph covers one T cell receptor (beta chain) sequence. Participants were placed into cohorts based on the clinical history they reported. These data belong to a study of blood T cell repertoires in COVID-19. Assay: immunoSEQ multiplex PCR; the TCRdb copy retains only in-frame clones and omits some. This table holds 350,000 to 500,000 clones, over 75% found once. The CDR3 covers 18 residues. V was clipped by 0 bases and J by 1 base; unmatched bases: 11. Germline V lookup: CDR1 PRHDT, CDR2 FYEKMQ (reference sequence). Sequenced: PBMCs or T cells enriched from blood (not recorded which). This chain uses TRBV13 with TRBJ1-2; 7 nucleotides match TRBD1. The TCR comes from a woman aged 18-30 years who had been exposed to COVID-19. The CDR3 spells CASSLGNSQGGSNYGYTF. The CDR3 nucleotides are TGTGCCAGCAGCTTAGGCAACAGCCAGGGGGGAAGTAACTATGGCTACACCTTC.